This T cell receptor (beta chain) emerged from a study of CD8+CD57+ T cells in acquired aplastic anemia. Researchers used genomic DNA as the template to profile TCR beta VDJ and CDR3. TCRdb itself ran the reads through MiXCR, one entry per CDR3 protein. The sample lists under 200,000 distinct CDR3 sequences; 45% to 55% were seen once. Patients included in sequencing had previously demonstrated CD8+CD57+ cell expansion by flow cytometry. CDR3 length: 16 amino acids. V trimming: 2 bases; J trimming: 1 base; junction bases outside the gene matches: 4. Germline CDR1 reads SGHRS; CDR2 reads YFSETQ. With respect to this clonotype: Here the CDR3 omits its conserved ending phenylalanine or tryptophan, so a read error is the likely source.

The TCR was taken from a human donor with aplastic anemia. The chain carries TRBV5-1 and TRBJ2-2; 8 bases map to TRBD2. The specimen sequenced was sorted CD4+, CD8+, or CD8+CD57+ T cells (not recorded which) from PBMCs. As DNA, the CDR3 is TGCGCCAGCAGCTTAAGTAGCGGGATGAACACCGGGGAGCTGTTTCTT. This encodes CASSLSSGMNTGELFL.